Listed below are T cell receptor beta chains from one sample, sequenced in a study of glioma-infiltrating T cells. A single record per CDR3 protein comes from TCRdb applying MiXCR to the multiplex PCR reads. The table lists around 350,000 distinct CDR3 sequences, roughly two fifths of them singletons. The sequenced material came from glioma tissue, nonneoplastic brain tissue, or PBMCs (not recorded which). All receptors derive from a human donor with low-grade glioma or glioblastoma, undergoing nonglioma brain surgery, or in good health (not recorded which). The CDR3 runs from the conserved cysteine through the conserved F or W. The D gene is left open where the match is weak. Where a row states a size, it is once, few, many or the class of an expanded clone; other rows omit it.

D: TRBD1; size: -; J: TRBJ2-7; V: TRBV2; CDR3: CASGTEYVQYF; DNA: TGTGCCAGCGGGACAGAATACGTGCAGTACTTC
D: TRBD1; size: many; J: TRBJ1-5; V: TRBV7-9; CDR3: CASSFPALGGGIDQPQHF; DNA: TGTGCCAGCAGCTTTCCCGCATTGGGAGGGGGCATCGATCAGCCCCAGCATTTT
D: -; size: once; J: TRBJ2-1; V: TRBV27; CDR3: CAASRWADEQFF; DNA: TGTGCCGCCAGTAGATGGGCCGATGAGCAGTTCTTC
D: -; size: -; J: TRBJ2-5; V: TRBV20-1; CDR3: CSASGALTAIETQYF; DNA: TGCAGTGCTAGCGGGGCGCTAACAGCAATAGAGACCCAGTACTTC
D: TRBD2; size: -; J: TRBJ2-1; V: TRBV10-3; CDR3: CAISERGSTYNEQFF; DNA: TGTGCCATCAGTGAACGCGGGAGCACCTACAATGAGCAGTTCTTC
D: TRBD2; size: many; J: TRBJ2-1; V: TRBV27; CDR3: CASSPTSGTEQFF; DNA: TGTGCCAGCAGCCCCACTAGCGGAACCGAGCAGTTCTTC
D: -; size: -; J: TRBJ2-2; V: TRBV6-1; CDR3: CASSEAQDSNTRELFF; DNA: TGTGCCAGTAGTGAAGCCCAGGACAGTAACACCAGGGAGCTGTTTTTT
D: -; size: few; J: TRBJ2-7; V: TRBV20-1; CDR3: CSARELDFNYEQYF; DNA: TGCAGTGCTAGAGAACTGGACTTCAACTACGAGCAGTACTTC
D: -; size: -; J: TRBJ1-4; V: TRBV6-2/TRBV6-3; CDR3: CASSPLGALEKLFF; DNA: TGTGCCAGCAGCCCGCTAGGAGCACTGGAAAAACTGTTTTTT
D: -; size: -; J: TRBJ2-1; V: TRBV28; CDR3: CASSLPAFRDDDEQFF; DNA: TGTGCCAGCAGTTTACCCGCGTTCAGGGATGACGATGAGCAGTTCTTC
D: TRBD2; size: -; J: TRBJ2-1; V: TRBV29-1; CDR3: CSVTGTSGLRDNEQFF; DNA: TGCAGCGTAACCGGGACTAGCGGTCTACGCGACAATGAGCAGTTCTTC
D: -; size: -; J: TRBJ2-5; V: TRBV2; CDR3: CASSPTVETQYF; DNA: TGTGCCAGCAGTCCGACAGTTGAGACCCAGTACTTC
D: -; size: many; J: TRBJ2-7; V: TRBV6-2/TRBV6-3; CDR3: CASRSRDHEQYF; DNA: TGTGCCAGCAGAAGCCGGGACCACGAGCAGTACTTC
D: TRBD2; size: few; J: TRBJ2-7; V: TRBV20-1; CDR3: CSAGDPSGRRYEQYF; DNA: TGCAGTGCTGGAGACCCTAGCGGGAGACGATACGAGCAGTACTTC
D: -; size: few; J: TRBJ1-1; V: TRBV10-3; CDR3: CAIREGGGLTEAFF; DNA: TGTGCCATCAGGGAGGGTGGGGGGCTGACTGAAGCTTTCTTT
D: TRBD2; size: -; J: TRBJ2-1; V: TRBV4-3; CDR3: CASSPLAGVHNEQFF; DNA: TGCGCCAGCAGCCCGCTAGCGGGAGTACACAATGAGCAGTTCTTC
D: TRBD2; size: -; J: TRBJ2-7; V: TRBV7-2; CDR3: CASSSGGTLSYEQYF; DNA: TGTGCCAGCAGCTCGGGGGGGACCCTATCCTACGAGCAGTACTTC
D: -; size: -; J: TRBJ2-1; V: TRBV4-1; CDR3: CASSQDDASSSYNEQFF; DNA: TGCGCCAGCAGCCAAGATGATGCGTCGAGCTCCTACAATGAGCAGTTCTTC
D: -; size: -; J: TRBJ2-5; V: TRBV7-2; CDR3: CASSRWQGRPPTGTQYF; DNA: TGTGCCAGCAGTCGGTGGCAGGGGAGGCCACCCACGGGGACCCAGTACTTC
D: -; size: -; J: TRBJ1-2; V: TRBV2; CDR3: CASTSRNYGYTF; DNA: TGTGCCAGCACGTCCAGGAACTATGGCTACACCTTC
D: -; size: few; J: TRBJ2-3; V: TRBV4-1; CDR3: CASSPLSGNPTDTQYF; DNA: TGCGCCAGCAGCCCCCTTAGCGGAAATCCCACAGATACGCAGTATTTT
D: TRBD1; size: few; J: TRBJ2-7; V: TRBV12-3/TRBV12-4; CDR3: CAITVGTGVRYEQYF; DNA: TGTGCCATCACCGTCGGGACAGGGGTTAGGTACGAGCAGTACTTC
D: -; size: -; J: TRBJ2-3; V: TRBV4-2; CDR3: CASSRRSSASSEGGDTQYF; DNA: TGTGCCAGCAGCCGACGATCCAGTGCAAGCTCTGAGGGAGGAGATACGCAGTATTTT
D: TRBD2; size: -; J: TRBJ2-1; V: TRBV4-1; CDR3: CASSRPLAGGAMGQFF; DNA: TGCGCCAGCAGCCGACCACTAGCGGGAGGGGCCATGGGGCAGTTCTTC
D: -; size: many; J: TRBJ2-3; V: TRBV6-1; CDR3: CASSTQGGGYTDTQYF; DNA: TGTGCCAGCAGTACCCAGGGGGGCGGCTACACAGATACGCAGTATTTT
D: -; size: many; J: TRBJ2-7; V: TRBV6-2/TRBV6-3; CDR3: CASRPPGPYEQYF; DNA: TGTGCCAGCAGACCACCAGGCCCCTACGAGCAGTACTTC
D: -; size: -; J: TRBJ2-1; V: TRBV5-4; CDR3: CASSFPGNEQFF; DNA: TGTGCCAGCAGCTTTCCCGGCAATGAGCAGTTCTTC
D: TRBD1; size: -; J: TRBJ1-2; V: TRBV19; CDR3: CASSPRTGGREDYGYTF; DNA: TGTGCCAGTAGTCCCCGGACAGGGGGCAGGGAGGACTATGGCTACACCTTC
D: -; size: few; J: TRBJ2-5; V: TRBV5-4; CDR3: CASSWQQGETQYF; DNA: TGTGCCAGCAGCTGGCAGCAGGGGGAGACCCAGTACTTC
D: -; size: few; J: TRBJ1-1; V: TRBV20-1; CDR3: CSARDRTVNTEAFF; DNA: TGCAGTGCTAGAGATCGGACGGTGAACACTGAAGCTTTCTTT
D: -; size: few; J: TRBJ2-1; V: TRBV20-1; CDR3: CSASRNRLPEQFF; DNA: TGCAGTGCCAGCCGGAACAGGTTGCCGGAGCAGTTCTTC
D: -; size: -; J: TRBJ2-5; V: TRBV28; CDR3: CASSLPGQGKAQYF; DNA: TGTGCCAGCAGTTTACCAGGGCAGGGAAAGGCCCAGTACTTC